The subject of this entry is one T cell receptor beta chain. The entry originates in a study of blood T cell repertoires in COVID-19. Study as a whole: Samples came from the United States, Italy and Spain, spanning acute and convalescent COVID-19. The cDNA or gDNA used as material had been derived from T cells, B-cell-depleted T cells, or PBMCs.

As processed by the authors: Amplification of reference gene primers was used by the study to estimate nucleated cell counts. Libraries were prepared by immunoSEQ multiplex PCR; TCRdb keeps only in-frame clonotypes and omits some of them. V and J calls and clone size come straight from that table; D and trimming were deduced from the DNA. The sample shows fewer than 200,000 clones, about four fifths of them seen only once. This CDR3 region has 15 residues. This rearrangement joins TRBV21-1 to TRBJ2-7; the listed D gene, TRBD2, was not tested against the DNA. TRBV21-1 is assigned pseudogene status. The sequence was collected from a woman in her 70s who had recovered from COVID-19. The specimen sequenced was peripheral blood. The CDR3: CASSNKGLGPYEQYF. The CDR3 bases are TGTGCCAGCAGCAACAAGGGACTAGGACCCTACGAGCAGTACTTC.